This T cell receptor beta chain comes out of a study of OX40 agonist ivuxolimab in advanced cancers. Study summary: Patients enrolled in dose escalation were diagnosed with hepatocellular carcinoma, melanoma, renal cell or head and neck cancer.

Using immunoSEQ multiplex PCR, the repertoire was profiled, and TCRdb retains in-frame clones only, with some absent. In the table there are 70,000 to 80,000 clones, 80% to 85% of which are singletons. This clone was observed a single time. The sequenced sample was CD4+ or CD8+ T cells sorted from blood, obtained in a trial of the OX40 agonist ivuxolimab. The receptor was derived from an adult with an advanced solid tumor such as melanoma, head and neck, liver or kidney cancer.

In DNA, the CDR3 is TGTGCCAGTAGACAGGGTTTTGGGGGGGCCAACGTCCTGACTTTC. Its protein is CASRQGFGGANVLTF. J is TRBJ2-6 and V is TRBV19; D is perhaps TRBD1 (6 bases). This CDR3 has 15 amino acids. Deletions cut 6 bases from V and 4 bases from J, with 13 bases between. Germline CDR1 reads LNHDA; CDR2 reads SQIVND (reference sequence).